This T cell receptor (beta chain) was recorded in a study of cytomegalovirus exposure and HLA in healthy donors. Study-wide background: Sequencing of 150 million to 200 million T cells in an earlier analysis found 95 million to 120 million unique TCR beta sequences. The Caucasian-associated ancestry cluster contained 81% of the 300 to 450 genotyped donors.

Primers: 60 Vbeta forward and 13 Jbeta reverse. Assay: immunoSEQ multiplex PCR; the TCRdb copy retains only in-frame clones and omits some. The sample lists under 150,000 clones, about three quarters occurring once. Healthy individuals who donated bone marrow served as the donors. The source of this sequence is a man between 40 and 49 years old in good health and CMV-seropositive. Material for sequencing was PBMCs.

CDR3 sequence (DNA): TGTGCCATCAGTGGGTCACAGAATTCACCCCTCCACTTT. Protein product: CAISGSQNSPLHF. J is TRBJ1-6 and V is TRBV10-3; D uncertain. The CDR3 has 13 residues. Germline CDR1 is ENHRY and CDR2 is SYGVKD. V was shortened by 4 bases and J by 7 bases, with 8 bases between the two germline ends.